Listed below are T cell receptor beta chains from one sample, sequenced in a study of blood T cell repertoires in COVID-19. Sequencing used immunoSEQ multiplex PCR; TCRdb keeps in-frame clones, though not all of them. Here the sample spans 120,000 to 150,000 clones, 84% being singletons. The sequencing sample was made of PBMCs or T cells enriched from blood (not recorded which). The receptors shown here come from a man in his forties with acute COVID-19. CDR3s include the opening cysteine and the closing phenylalanine or tryptophan. A D gene is named only where the DNA matches it firmly. The size of a clone is reported for some rows only, either as once, few or many, or as a class for expanded clones.

-	-	TRBV28	TRBJ2-1	TGTGCCAGCACCCTCCTTAATGAGCAGTTCTTC	CASTLLNEQFF
TRBD1	few	TRBV2	TRBJ1-5	TGTGCCAGCAGTGTAGCGACAGGGAGTCAGCCCCAGCATTTT	CASSVATGSQPQHF
-	-	TRBV4-2	TRBJ1-1	TGTGCCAGCAGCCAAGATGGGGCGAACACTGAAGCTTTCTTT	CASSQDGANTEAFF
-	-	TRBV10-1	TRBJ1-1	TGCGCCAGCAGTGAGGTCGGACGGCGGAGGGGAGACCCAAACACTGAAGCTTTCTTT	CASSEVGRRRGDPNTEAFF
TRBD2	-	TRBV27	TRBJ2-1	TGTGCCAGCAGCCCTACCGGGACTACCTACAATGAGCAGTTCTTC	CASSPTGTTYNEQFF
-	-	TRBV21-1	TRBJ1-1	TGTGCCAGCAGCAAAGGGCCTCACAGGGTCTGCACTGAAGCTTTCTTT	CASSKGPHRVCTEAFF
-	-	TRBV30	TRBJ2-3	TGTGCCTGGTCGGGGATTAGCACAGATACGCAGTATTTT	CAWSGISTDTQYF
TRBD2	once	TRBV3-1/TRBV3-2	TRBJ2-1	TGTGCCAGCAGCCTATGGACTAGCGGGAGGGCGGGGAATGAGCAGTTCTTC	CASSLWTSGRAGNEQFF
TRBD2	-	TRBV7-6	TRBJ2-1	TGTGCCAGCAGCTCCCTCCGTGCCGCGGGGGGGTACAATGAGCAGTTCTTC	CASSSLRAAGGYNEQFF
TRBD1	-	TRBV19	TRBJ1-5	TGTGCCAGTAGTATAGGGGCAGGGGGTTATCAGCCCCAGCATTTT	CASSIGAGGYQPQHF
TRBD1	-	TRBV28	TRBJ1-1	TGTGCCAGCACCACAGGGGTCACTGAAGCTTTCTTT	CASTTGVTEAFF
TRBD1	-	TRBV27	TRBJ2-2	TGTGCCAGCAGCCCTGAGGGGGCTGGATCTAACACCGGGGAGCTGTTTTTT	CASSPEGAGSNTGELFF
TRBD2	few	TRBV28	TRBJ2-1	TGTGCCAGCAGTTGGAGCCTAGCGGGGGGGCCAGAGCAGTTCTTC	CASSWSLAGGPEQFF
TRBD2	-	TRBV9	TRBJ2-1	TGTGCCAGCAGCCCCGGGGGGAGGGCCTACAATGAGCAGTTCTTC	CASSPGGRAYNEQFF
-	-	TRBV11-2	TRBJ2-2	TGTGCCAGCAGCTTAGATATAAGAGGCAGGGAAGTAACCGGGGAGCTGTTTTTT	CASSLDIRGREVTGELFF
-	few	TRBV28	TRBJ1-6	TGTGCCAGCAGAAGACAGGTGCTCGGTTCACCCCTCCACTTT	CASRRQVLGSPLHF
TRBD1	-	TRBV4-3	TRBJ2-1	TGCGCCAGCAGCCCCAGACAGGGTTCCTACAATGAGCAGTTCTTC	CASSPRQGSYNEQFF
-	-	TRBV30	TRBJ2-5	TGTGCCTGGAGTTCAGCGAGAGAGACCCAGTACTTC	CAWSSARETQYF
-	many	TRBV19	TRBJ1-4	TGTGCCAGTAGTAGCGAGGGTGGTCAGACTAATGAAAAACTGTTTTTT	CASSSEGGQTNEKLFF
-	-	TRBV5-1	TRBJ2-5	TGCGCCAGCAGCAAGCCGGGAGAGACCCAGTACTTC	CASSKPGETQYF
-	-	TRBV18	TRBJ2-3	TGTGCCAGCTCCTCGCCCGGGGATACGCAGTATTTT	CASSSPGDTQYF
-	few	TRBV27	TRBJ1-5	TGTGCCAGCAGTTCGTCCCGGGACACGGGCAATCAGCCCCAGCATTTT	CASSSSRDTGNQPQHF
TRBD2	-	TRBV6-5	TRBJ2-5	TGTGCCAGCAGTTCGACTAGCGGGGGGTACCAAGAGACCCAGTACTTC	CASSSTSGGYQETQYF
-	few	TRBV7-9	TRBJ2-5	TGTGCCAGCACGCTTATCCCGGGAGTACAGACCCAGTACTTC	CASTLIPGVQTQYF
-	-	TRBV18	TRBJ1-2	TGTGCCAGCTCACAGGACAGATTCTATGGCTACACCTTC	CASSQDRFYGYTF
TRBD1	-	TRBV27	TRBJ2-7	TGTGCCAGCAGTTATTCCGGGACAGGGTCCCACGAGCAGTACTTC	CASSYSGTGSHEQYF
TRBD2	once	TRBV5-1	TRBJ2-5	TGCGCCAGCAGCGAGCCGGGAGGAATGGAGACCCAGTACTTC	CASSEPGGMETQYF
TRBD1	-	TRBV3-1/TRBV3-2	TRBJ1-4	TGTGCCAGCAGCTTGGGACAGATTAATGAAAAACTGTTTTTT	CASSLGQINEKLFF
TRBD1	-	TRBV7-2	TRBJ2-7	TGTGCCAGCAGCCCTAGGGACAGGGACCACGAGCAGTACTTC	CASSPRDRDHEQYF
TRBD2	-	TRBV10-3	TRBJ2-3	TGTGCCAACCTACTAGCGGGGGGGCCCTTTAGCGTCCCAGATACGCAGTATTTT	CANLLAGGPFSVPDTQYF
TRBD2	-	TRBV7-2	TRBJ2-3	TGTGCCAGCAGCCCGTTCGCGGGAGCAGGCACAGATACGCAGTATTTT	CASSPFAGAGTDTQYF
-	-	TRBV6-5	TRBJ2-2	TGTGCCAGCGGTTCGGGTAGAACCGGGGAGCTGTTTTTT	CASGSGRTGELFF
TRBD1	few	TRBV11-2	TRBJ2-7	TGTGCCAGCAGCTTGGCAGGGGGTGGTAGCGAGCAGTACTTC	CASSLAGGGSEQYF
TRBD2	-	TRBV29-1	TRBJ2-2	TGCAGCGTTAAACCGGGGGCTAGCGGGAGTTCCGGGGAGCTGTTTTTT	CSVKPGASGSSGELFF
TRBD1	-	TRBV7-8	TRBJ2-6	TGTGCCAGCAGACTTACAGGGGGGATAAGTGGGGCCAACGTCCTGACTTTC	CASRLTGGISGANVLTF
TRBD1	-	TRBV7-9	TRBJ1-2	TGTGCCAGCAGCGATGGCTCCGGACAGGGATCTAACTATGGCTACACCTTC	CASSDGSGQGSNYGYTF
TRBD1	once	TRBV2	TRBJ1-2	TGTGCCAGCAGTGAGGACAGGACTAACTATGGCTACACCTTC	CASSEDRTNYGYTF